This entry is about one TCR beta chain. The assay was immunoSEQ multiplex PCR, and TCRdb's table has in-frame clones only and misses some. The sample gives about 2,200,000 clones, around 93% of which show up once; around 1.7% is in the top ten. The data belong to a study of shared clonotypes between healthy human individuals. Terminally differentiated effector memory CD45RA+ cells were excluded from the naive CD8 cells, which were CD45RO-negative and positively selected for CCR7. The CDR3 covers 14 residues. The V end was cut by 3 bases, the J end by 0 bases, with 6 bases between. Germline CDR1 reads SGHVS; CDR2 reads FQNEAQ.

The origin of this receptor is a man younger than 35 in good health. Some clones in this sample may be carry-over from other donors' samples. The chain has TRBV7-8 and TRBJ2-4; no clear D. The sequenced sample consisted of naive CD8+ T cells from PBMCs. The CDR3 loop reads CASSFGQAKNIQYF. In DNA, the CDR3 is TGTGCCAGCAGCTTTGGGCAAGCCAAAAACATTCAGTACTTC. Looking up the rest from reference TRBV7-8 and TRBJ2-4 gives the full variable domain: GAGVSQSPRYKVAKRGQDVALRCDPISGHVSLFWYQQALGQGPEFLTYFQNEAQLDKSGLPSDRFFAERPEGSVSTLKIQRTQQEDSAVYLCASSFGQAKNIQYFGAGTRLSVL.